Below, one T cell receptor beta chain is given with its context. The antigen is unknown. The data derive from a study of PD-1 blockade in mismatch repair-deficient tumors. Overall study context: All were previously treated, progressing patients with approximately 11 mismatch repair-deficient cancer types. Findings and limits, study-wide: Tumor-resident clones, often absent from pretreatment blood, expanded after pembrolizumab and then contracted.

Sequencing was performed with immunoSEQ multiplex PCR; in TCRdb, only in-frame clones are kept and a portion is missing. The table shows some 51,000 clones, with roughly 80% occurring only once. Looked up from germline, CDR1 is SGHTS and CDR2 is YDEGEE. V gave up 2 bases and J gave up 7 bases; unmatched junction bases: 5. The CDR3 has 15 residues. PCR or immunohistochemistry showed mismatch repair deficiency in every enrolled patient. The TCR-sequenced patients were three responders to pembrolizumab. The sequences come from peripheral blood, collected less than 21 weeks after starting pembrolizumab. The clonotype comes from an adult with mismatch repair-deficient cancer. The chain has TRBV5-8 and TRBJ2-4; 11 bases match TRBD1. CDR3 loop: CASSLGTGGFNIQYF. Here the CDR3 DNA reads TGTGCCAGCAGCTTAGGGACAGGGGGTTTTAACATTCAGTACTTC.